Listed below are T cell receptor beta chains from one sample, sequenced in a study of blood T cell repertoires in COVID-19. Sequencing used immunoSEQ multiplex PCR; TCRdb keeps in-frame clones, though not all of them. This sample has some 150,000 clones, with around four fifths found just once. The source material was peripheral blood. Source of these receptors: a man between 70 and 80 years old with acute or convalescent COVID-19. CDR3s include the opening cysteine and the closing phenylalanine or tryptophan. D genes are given only for firm matches.

CASSPGQGWGYTF | TRBJ1-2 | NA | TRBV7-3
CASSSGLAGIQETQYF | TRBJ2-5 | TRBD2 | TRBV5-4
CASSLLAREAFF | TRBJ1-1 | NA | TRBV28
CAWSISEAGAGEQYF | TRBJ2-7 | NA | TRBV30
CASSLGDSEVEKLFF | TRBJ1-4 | TRBD1 | TRBV7-6
CASSLVQLNGEAFF | TRBJ1-1 | NA | TRBV7-8
CASSLGQVSSYNSPLHF | TRBJ1-6 | TRBD1 | TRBV3-1/TRBV3-2
CASSSNRGRAETQYF | TRBJ2-5 | TRBD1 | TRBV28
CASSFRVREQYF | TRBJ2-7 | NA | TRBV5-8
CASSFRQASTDTQYF | TRBJ2-3 | NA | TRBV28
CASSLGDRVSYEQYF | TRBJ2-7 | TRBD1 | TRBV5-1